In this sample, the clone carrying this T cell receptor (beta chain) turned up once. Antigen specificity is unknown. This entry is derived from a study of early T cells in non-severe SARS-CoV-2 infection. The study, taken as a whole, reports: VDJdb matches were skewed toward anti-spike CD8 T cell responses.

The TCR library protocol was used to attach unique molecular identifiers. These identifiers were attached to individual cDNA molecules. TCRdb processed the 5' RACE reads anew with MiXCR; each CDR3 protein has one entry. Of 85,000 to 100,000 distinct CDR3 sequences listed, approximately 16% are singletons. Germline V CDR1 and CDR2: SGHAT, FQNNGV. Trimming pared 2 bases from V and 8 bases from J, leaving 18 bases between. The CDR3 length is 16 residues. The V call is TRBV11-2, the J call TRBJ1-4; D might be TRBD1 (6 bases). Input material: whole blood. The clonotype comes from an adult who was a healthcare worker with PCR-confirmed SARS-CoV-2 infection or an uninfected control (not recorded which). The CDR3 coding sequence is TGTGCCAGCAGCTTATCGGCAGGGGCGGACGGGGAAAAACTGTTTTTT. Amino acids: CASSLSAGADGEKLFF.